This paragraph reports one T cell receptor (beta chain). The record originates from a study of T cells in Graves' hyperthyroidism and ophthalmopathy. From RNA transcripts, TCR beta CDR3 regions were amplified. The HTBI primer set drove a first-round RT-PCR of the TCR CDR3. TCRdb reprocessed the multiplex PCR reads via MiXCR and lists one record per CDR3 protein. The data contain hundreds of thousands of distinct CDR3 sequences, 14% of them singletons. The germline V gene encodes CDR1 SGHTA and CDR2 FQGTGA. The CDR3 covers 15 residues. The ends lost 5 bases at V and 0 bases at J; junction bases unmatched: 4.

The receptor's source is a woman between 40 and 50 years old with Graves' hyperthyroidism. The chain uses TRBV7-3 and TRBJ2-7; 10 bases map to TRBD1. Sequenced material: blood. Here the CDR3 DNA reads TGTGCCAGCAGCCCCGGACAGGGGGACTCCTACGAGCAGTACTTC. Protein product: CASSPGQGDSYEQYF.